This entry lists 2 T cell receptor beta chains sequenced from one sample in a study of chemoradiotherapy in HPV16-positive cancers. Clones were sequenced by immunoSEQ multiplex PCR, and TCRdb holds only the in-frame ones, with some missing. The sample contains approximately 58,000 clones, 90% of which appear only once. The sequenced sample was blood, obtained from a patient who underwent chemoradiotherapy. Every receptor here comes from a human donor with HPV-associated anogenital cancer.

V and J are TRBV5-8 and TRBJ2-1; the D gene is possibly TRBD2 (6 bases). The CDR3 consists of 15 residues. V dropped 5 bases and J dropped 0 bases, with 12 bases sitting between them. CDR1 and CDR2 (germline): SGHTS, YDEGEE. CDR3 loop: CASRGGSSSYNEQFF. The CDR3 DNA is TGTGCCAGCAGGGGAGGATCGAGCTCCTACAATGAGCAGTTCTTC.

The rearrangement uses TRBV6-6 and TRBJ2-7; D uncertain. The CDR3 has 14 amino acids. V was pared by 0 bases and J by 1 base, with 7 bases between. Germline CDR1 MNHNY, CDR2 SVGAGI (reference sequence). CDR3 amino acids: CASSYSTDSYEQYF. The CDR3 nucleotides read TGTGCCAGCAGTTACTCGACGGATTCCTACGAGCAGTACTTC.